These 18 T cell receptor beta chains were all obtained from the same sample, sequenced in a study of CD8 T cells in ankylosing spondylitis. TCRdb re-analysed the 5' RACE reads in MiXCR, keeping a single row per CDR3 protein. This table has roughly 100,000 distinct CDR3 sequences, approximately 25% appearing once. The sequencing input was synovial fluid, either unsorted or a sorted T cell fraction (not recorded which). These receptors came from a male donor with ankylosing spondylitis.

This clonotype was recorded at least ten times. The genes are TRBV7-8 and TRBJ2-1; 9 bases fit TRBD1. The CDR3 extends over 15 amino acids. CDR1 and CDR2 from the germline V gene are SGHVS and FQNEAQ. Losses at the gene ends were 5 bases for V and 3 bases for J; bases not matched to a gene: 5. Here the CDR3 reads CASSQRDRVYNEQFF. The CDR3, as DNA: TGTGCCAGCAGCCAAAGGGACAGGGTCTACAATGAGCAGTTCTTC.

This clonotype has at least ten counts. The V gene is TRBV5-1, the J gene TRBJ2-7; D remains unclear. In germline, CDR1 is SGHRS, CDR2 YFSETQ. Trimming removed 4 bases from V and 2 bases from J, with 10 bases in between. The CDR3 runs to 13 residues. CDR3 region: CASSVDGTYEQYF. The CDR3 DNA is TGCGCCAGCAGCGTGGACGGAACCTACGAGCAGTACTTC.

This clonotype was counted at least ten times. The CDR3, as DNA: TGCAGTGTTACCGCGGGTGCCAATCAGCCCCAGCATTTT. Protein: CSVTAGANQPQHF. The chain combines TRBV20-1 with TRBJ1-5, with D hard to call. The germline V gene has CDR1 DFQATT and CDR2 SNEGSKA (reference sequence). This CDR3 is 13 amino acids long. Trimming removed 7 bases from V and 3 bases from J, with 13 bases in between.

The CDR3 protein is CSARDQRGGPDTQYF. The CDR3 DNA sequence: TGCAGTGCTAGAGATCAGAGGGGGGGGCCAGATACGCAGTATTTT. V is TRBV20-1 and J is TRBJ2-3; D possibly corresponds to TRBD2 (7 bases). Trimming stripped 0 bases from V and 4 bases from J, with 14 bases between. CDR3 length: 15 residues. Looked up from germline, CDR1 is DFQATT and CDR2 is SNEGSKA (reference sequence).

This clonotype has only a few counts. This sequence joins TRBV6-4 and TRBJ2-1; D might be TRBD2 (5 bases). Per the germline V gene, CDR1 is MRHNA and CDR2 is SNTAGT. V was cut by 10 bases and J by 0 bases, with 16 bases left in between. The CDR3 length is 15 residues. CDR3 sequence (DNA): TGTGCCACCGGGAAGAGGGAGAACTCCTACAATGAGCAGTTCTTC. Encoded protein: CATGKRENSYNEQFF.

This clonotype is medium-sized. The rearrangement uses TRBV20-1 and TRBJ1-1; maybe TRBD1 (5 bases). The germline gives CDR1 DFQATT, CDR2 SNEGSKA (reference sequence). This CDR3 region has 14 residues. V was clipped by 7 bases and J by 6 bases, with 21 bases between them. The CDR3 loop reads CSVLKPGKGSEAFF. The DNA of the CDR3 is TGCAGTGTTTTAAAACCCGGCAAGGGGTCTGAAGCTTTCTTT.

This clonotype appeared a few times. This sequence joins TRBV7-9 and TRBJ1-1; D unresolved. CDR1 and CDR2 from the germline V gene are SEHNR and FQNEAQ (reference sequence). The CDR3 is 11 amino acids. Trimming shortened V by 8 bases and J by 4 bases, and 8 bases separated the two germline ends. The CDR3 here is CASGESTEAFF. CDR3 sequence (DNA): TGTGCCAGCGGCGAGTCCACTGAAGCTTTCTTT. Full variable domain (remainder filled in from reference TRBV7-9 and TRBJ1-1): DTGVSQNPRHKITKRGQNVTFRCDPISEHNRLYWYRQTLGQGPEFLTYFQNEAQLEKSRLLSDRFSAERPKGSFSTLEIQRTEQGDSAMYLCASGESTEAFFGQGTRLTVV.

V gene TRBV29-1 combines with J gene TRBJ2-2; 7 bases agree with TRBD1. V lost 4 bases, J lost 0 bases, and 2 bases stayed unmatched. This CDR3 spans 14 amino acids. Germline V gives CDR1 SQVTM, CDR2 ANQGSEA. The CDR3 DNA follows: TGCAGCGTTGTGGACAGGCCGAACACCGGGGAGCTGTTTTTT. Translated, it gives CSVVDRPNTGELFF.

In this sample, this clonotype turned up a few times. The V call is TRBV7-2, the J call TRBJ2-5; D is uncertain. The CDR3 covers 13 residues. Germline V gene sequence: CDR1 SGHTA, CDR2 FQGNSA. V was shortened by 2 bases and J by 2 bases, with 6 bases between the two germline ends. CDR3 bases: TGTGCCAGCAGCTTACCGGAACAAGAGACCCAGTACTTC. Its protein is CASSLPEQETQYF.

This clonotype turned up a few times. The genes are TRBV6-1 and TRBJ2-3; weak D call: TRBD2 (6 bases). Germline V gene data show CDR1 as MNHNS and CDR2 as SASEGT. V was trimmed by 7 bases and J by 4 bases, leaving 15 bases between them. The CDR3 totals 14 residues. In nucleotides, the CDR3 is TGTGCCAGCAATAGCGGACTAAGTCCAGATACGCAGTATTTT. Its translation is CASNSGLSPDTQYF.

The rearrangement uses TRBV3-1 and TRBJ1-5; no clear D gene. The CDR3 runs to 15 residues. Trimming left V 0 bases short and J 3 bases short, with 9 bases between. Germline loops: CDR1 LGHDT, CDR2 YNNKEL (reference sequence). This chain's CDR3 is CASSQDVGYNQPQHF. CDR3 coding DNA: TGTGCCAGCAGCCAAGATGTGGGGTACAATCAGCCCCAGCATTTT.

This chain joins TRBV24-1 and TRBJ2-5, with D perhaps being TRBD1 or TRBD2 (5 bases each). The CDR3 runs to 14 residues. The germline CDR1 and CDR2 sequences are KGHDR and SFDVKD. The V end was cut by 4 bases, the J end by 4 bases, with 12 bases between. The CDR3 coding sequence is TGTGCCACCAGTGACCCCGGGACCAGAGAGACCCAGTACTTC. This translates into CATSDPGTRETQYF.

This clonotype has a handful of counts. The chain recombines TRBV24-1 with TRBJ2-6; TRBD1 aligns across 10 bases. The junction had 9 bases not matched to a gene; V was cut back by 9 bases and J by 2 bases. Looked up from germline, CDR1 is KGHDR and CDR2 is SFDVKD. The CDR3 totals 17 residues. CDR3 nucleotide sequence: TGTGCCACCCTACCGGGACAGGGGCAGGCTGGGGCCAACGTCCTGACTTTC. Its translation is CATLPGQGQAGANVLTF.

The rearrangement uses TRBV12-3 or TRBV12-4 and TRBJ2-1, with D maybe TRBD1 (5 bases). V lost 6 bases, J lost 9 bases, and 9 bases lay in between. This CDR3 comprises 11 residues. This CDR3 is CASRRQSEQFF. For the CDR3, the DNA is TGTGCCAGCAGACGACAGAGTGAGCAGTTCTTC.

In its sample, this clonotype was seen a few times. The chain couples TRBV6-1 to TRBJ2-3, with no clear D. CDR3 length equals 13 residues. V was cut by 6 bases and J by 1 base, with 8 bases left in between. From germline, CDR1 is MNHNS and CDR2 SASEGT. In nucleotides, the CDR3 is TGTGCCAGCAGGCCCAGCGGCACAGATACGCAGTATTTT. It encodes CASRPSGTDTQYF.

The CDR3 sequence is CASSFTSANEQFF. The CDR3, as DNA: TGTGCCAGCAGCTTCACTAGCGCCAATGAGCAGTTCTTC. The chain recombines TRBV5-6 with TRBJ2-1, with TRBD2 matching 7 bases. The CDR3 loop spans 13 amino acids. Losses at the gene ends were 2 bases for V and 6 bases for J; bases not matched to a gene: 2. Germline V gene sequence: CDR1 SGHDT, CDR2 YYEEEE.

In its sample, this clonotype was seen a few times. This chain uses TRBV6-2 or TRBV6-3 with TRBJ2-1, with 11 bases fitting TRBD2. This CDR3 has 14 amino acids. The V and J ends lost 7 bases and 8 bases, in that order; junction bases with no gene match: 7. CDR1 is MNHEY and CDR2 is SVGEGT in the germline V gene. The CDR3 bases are TGTGCCAGCATTACTAGCGGGGGCTCGGATGAGCAGTTCTTC. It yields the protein CASITSGGSDEQFF.

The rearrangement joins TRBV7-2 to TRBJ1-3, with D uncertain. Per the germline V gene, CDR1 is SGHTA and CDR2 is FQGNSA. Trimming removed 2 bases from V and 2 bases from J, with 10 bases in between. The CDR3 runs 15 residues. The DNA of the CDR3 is TGTGCCAGCAGCTTATACACATCCACTGGAAACACCATATATTTT. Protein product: CASSLYTSTGNTIYF. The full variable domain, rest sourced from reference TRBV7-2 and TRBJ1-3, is GAGVSQSPSNKVTEKGKDVELRCDPISGHTALYWYRQSLGQGLEFLIYFQGNSAPDKSGLPSDRFSAERTGGSVSTLTIQRTQQEDSAVYLCASSLYTSTGNTIYFGEGSWLTVV.